The present entry profiles one T cell receptor beta chain with its context. The assay was immunoSEQ multiplex PCR, and TCRdb's table has in-frame clones only and misses some. The sample lists tens of thousands of clones; about nine tenths were seen once. This sample was included in a study of blood T cell repertoires in COVID-19. For the study at large: PBMCs, B-cell-depleted T cells, or T cells provided the cDNA or gDNA that made up the material.

Germline lookup yields CDR1 SGHTA and CDR2 FQGNSA. With V trimmed by 4 bases and J by 0 bases, 10 bases remained unmatched. The CDR3 extends over 19 amino acids. Sequenced material: peripheral blood. V usage is TRBV7-2 and J usage is TRBJ2-3; 13 nucleotides line up with TRBD2. The clonotype comes from a man aged 55-75 years with active or convalescent COVID-19. The CDR3 protein is CASSSERLAGGLSTDTQYF. CDR3 in DNA: TGTGCCAGCAGCTCTGAACGACTAGCGGGGGGCCTTAGCACAGATACGCAGTATTTT.